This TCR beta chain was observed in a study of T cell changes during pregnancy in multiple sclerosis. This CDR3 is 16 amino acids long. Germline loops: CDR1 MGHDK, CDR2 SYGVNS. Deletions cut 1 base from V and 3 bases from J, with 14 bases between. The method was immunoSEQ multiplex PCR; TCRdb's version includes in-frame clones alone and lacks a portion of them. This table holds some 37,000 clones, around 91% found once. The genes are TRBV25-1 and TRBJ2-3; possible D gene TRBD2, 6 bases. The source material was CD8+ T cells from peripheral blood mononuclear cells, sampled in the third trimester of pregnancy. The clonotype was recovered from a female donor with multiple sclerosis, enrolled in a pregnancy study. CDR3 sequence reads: CASSESLGGPTDTQYF. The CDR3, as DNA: TGTGCCAGCAGTGAATCCCTCGGGGGTCCGACAGATACGCAGTATTTT.